This T cell receptor beta chain comes out of a study of T cell changes during pregnancy in multiple sclerosis. In germline, CDR1 is SGHDN, CDR2 FVKESK. V was clipped by 4 bases and J by 0 bases, with 24 bases between them. The CDR3 has 20 amino acids. Using immunoSEQ multiplex PCR, the repertoire was profiled, and TCRdb retains in-frame clones only, with some absent. The sample includes nearly 110,000 clones, roughly 89% of them seen just once. The chain couples TRBV14 to TRBJ2-2; the D is unclear. The material sequenced was peripheral blood, taken before pregnancy. This receptor was taken from a female donor with multiple sclerosis, enrolled in a pregnancy study. Here the CDR3 DNA reads TGTGCCAGCAGCCTTAAAGGATTCTCACAGCTACGTTCGAACACCGGGGAGCTGTTTTTT. Residues: CASSLKGFSQLRSNTGELFF.